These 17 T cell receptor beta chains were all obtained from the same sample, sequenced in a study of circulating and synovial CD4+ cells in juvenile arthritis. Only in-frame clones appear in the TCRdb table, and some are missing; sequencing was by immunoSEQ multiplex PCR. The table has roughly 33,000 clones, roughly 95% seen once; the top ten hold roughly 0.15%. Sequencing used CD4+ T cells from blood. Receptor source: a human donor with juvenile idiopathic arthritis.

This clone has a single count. CDR3 in DNA: TGCAGCCTTTCTGGGAGTACCTACACCTTC. Translating gives CSLSGSTYTF. The chain links TRBV20-1 to TRBJ1-2, with D unclear. Germline V gives CDR1 DFQATT, CDR2 SNEGSKA (reference sequence). The CDR3 sequence is 10 residues long.

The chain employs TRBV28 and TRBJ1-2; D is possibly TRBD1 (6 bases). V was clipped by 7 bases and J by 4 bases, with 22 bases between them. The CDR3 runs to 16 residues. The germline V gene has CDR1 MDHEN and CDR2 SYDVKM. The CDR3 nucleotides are TGTGCCAGCAAAGTTGGGAATGGGGGGGCATCCTATGGCTACACCTTC. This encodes CASKVGNGGASYGYTF.

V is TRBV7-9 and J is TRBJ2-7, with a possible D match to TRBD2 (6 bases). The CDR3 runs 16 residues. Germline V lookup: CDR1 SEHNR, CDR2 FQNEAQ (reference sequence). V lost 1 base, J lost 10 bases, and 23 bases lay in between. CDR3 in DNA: TGTGCCAGCAGCTTAGGTTTGGGACTGATACAAGAGGACCAGTACTTC. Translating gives CASSLGLGLIQEDQYF.

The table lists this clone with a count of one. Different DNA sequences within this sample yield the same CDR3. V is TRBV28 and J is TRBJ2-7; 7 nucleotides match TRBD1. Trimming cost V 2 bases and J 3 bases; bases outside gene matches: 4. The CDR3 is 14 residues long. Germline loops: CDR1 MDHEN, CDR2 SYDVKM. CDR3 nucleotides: TGTGCCAGCAGTTTACGGGACAGTATCTACGAGCAGTACTTC. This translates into CASSLRDSIYEQYF. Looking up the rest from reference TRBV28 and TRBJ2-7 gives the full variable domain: DVKVTQSSRYLVKRTGEKVFLECVQDMDHENMFWYRQDPGLGLRLIYFSYDVKMKEKGDIPEGYSVSREKKERFSLILESASTNQTSMYLCASSLRDSIYEQYFGPGTRLTVT.

This CDR3 is CASSMIAGTYNEQFF. CDR3 nucleotide sequence: TGTGCCAGCAGTATGATAGCGGGCACCTACAATGAGCAGTTCTTC. The V and J genes are TRBV27 and TRBJ2-1; the match to TRBD2 covers 7 bases. The germline gives CDR1 MNHEY, CDR2 SMNVEV (reference sequence). The CDR3 length is 15 residues. Unmatched junction bases numbered 6, after V lost 5 bases and J lost 2 bases.

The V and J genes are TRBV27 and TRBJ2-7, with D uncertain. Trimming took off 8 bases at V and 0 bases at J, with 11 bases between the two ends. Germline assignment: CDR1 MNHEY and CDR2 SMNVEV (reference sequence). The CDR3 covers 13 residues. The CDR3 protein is CASGRDNSYEQYF. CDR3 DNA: TGTGCCAGCGGTCGAGACAACTCCTACGAGCAGTACTTC.

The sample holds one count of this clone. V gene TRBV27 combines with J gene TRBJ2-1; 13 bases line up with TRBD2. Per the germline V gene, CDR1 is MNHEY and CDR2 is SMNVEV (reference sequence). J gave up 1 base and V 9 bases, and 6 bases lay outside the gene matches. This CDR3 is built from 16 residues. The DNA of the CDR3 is TGTGCCAGTTTAAGGACTAGCGGGAGATCCTACAATGAGCAGTTCTTC. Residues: CASLRTSGRSYNEQFF.

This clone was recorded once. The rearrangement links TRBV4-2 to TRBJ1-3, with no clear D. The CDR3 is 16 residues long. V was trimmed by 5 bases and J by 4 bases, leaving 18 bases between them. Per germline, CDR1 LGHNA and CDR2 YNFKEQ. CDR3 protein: CASSLDASGRGNTIYF. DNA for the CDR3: TGTGCCAGCAGCTTGGATGCTTCTGGCAGGGGAAACACCATATATTTT.

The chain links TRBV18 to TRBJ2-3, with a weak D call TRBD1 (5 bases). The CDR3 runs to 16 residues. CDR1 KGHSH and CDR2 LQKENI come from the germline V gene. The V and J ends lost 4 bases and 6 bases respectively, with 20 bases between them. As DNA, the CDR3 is TGTGCCAGCTCACGATCGGCGCCAGGTTCAGGGGATACGCAGTATTTT. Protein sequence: CASSRSAPGSGDTQYF.

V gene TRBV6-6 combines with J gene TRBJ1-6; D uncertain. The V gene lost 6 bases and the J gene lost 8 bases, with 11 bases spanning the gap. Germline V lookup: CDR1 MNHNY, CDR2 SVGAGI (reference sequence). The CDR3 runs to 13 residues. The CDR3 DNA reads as TGTGCCAGCAGGGGCCCGGTAGATTCACCCCTCCACTTT. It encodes CASRGPVDSPLHF.

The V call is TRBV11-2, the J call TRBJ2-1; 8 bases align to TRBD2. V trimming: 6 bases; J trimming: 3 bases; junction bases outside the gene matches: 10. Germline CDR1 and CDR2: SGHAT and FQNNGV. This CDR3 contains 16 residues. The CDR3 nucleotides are TGTGCCAGCAGGGGACTAGAGCTTTCTGTCTACAATGAGCAGTTCTTC. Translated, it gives CASRGLELSVYNEQFF.

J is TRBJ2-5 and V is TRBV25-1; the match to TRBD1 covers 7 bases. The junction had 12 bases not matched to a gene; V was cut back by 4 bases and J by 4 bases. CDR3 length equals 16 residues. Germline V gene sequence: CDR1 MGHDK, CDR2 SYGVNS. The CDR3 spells CASSGGRGRAPETQYF. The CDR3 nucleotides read TGTGCCAGCAGTGGAGGAAGGGGGCGCGCCCCAGAGACCCAGTACTTC.

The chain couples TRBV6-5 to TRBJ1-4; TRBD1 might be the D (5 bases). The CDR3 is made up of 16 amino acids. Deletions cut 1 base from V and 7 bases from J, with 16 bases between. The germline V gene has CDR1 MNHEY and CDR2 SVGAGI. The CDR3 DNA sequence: TGTGCCAGCAGTTACTTTCCCCCCGACAGTACTGAAAAACTGTTTTTT. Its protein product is CASSYFPPDSTEKLFF.

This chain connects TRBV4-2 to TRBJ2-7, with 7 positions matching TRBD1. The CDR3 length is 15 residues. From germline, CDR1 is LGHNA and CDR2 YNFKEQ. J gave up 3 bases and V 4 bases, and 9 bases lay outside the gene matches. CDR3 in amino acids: CASSPSGQSLYEQYF. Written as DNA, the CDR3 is TGTGCCAGCAGCCCCTCGGGACAGAGTCTCTACGAGCAGTACTTC.

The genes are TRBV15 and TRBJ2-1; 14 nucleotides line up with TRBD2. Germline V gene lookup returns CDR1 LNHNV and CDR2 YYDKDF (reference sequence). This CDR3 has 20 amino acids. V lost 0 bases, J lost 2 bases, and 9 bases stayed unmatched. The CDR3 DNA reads TGTGCCACCAGCAGAGATGGGACTAGCGGGAGTATAAGACCCTACAATGAGCAGTTCTTC. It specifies CATSRDGTSGSIRPYNEQFF.

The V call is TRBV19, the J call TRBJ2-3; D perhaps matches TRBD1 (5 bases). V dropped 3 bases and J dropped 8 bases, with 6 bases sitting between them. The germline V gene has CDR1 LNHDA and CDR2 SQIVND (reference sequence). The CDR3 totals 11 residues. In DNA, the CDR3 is TGTGCCAGTAGTATTAGGGGTACGCAGTATTTT. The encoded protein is CASSIRGTQYF. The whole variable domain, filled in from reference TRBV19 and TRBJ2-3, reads DGGITQSPKYLFRKEGQNVTLSCEQNLNHDAMYWYRQDPGQGLRLIYYSQIVNDFQKGDIAEGYSVSREKKESFPLTVTSAQKNPTAFYLCASSIRGTQYFGPGTRLTVL.

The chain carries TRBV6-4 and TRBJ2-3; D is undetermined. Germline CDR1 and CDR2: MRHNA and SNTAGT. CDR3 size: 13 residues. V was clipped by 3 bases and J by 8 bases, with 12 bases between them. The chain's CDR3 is CASSESFVGTQYF. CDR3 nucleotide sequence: TGTGCCAGCAGTGAGTCCTTCGTCGGTACGCAGTATTTT.